A single sample is the source of the 21 T cell receptor beta chains below, sequenced in a study of cytomegalovirus exposure and HLA in healthy donors. Vbeta (60) and Jbeta (13) primers were used in the PCR. TCRdb's copy holds only in-frame clones and misses some; the assay was immunoSEQ multiplex PCR. The table shows more than 150,000 clones, with almost 80% occurring only once. The sequencing input was PBMCs. The receptor set was obtained from a man in his forties or fifties in good health and CMV-seropositive.

This chain joins TRBV4-2 and TRBJ1-6; 7 nucleotides align to TRBD1. The CDR3 runs to 19 residues. Trimming removed 2 bases from V and 4 bases from J; junction bases left unmatched: 14. Germline assignment: CDR1 LGHNA and CDR2 YNFKEQ. CDR3 nucleotides: TGTGCCAGCAGCCAATACCCGAACCCACCGGGACAGTATAATTCACCCCTCCACTTT. The encoded protein is CASSQYPNPPGQYNSPLHF.

V gene TRBV30 combines with J gene TRBJ1-1; D is ambiguous. Germline lookup yields CDR1 GTSNPN and CDR2 SVGIG (reference sequence). With 0 bases removed from V and 4 bases from J, the gap between germline ends came to 6 bases. The CDR3 is 12 residues long. The CDR3 sequence: CAWSVRGTEAFF. CDR3 nucleotide sequence: TGTGCCTGGAGTGTTCGGGGCACTGAAGCTTTCTTT.

The chain recombines TRBV15 with TRBJ1-4, with D possibly matching TRBD1 (5 bases). Germline CDR1 is LNHNV and CDR2 is YYDKDF (reference sequence). V lost 0 bases to trimming and J lost 7 bases, with 12 bases between them. This CDR3 is built from 15 residues. CDR3 loop: CATSREDRTPEKLFF. In DNA form, the CDR3 reads TGTGCCACCAGCAGAGAGGATAGGACACCTGAAAAACTGTTTTTT.

This clone turned up a few times. Written as DNA, the CDR3 is TGTGCCAGCAGACAAGGGGGCGCAGATGAAAAACTGTTTTTT. Translated, it gives CASRQGGADEKLFF. The chain joins TRBV2 to TRBJ1-4, with 7 bases that match TRBD1. The CDR3 is 14 residues long. Per the germline V gene, CDR1 is SNHLY and CDR2 is FYNNEI. With V trimmed by 6 bases and J by 6 bases, 7 bases remained unmatched.

The chain has TRBV5-1 and TRBJ1-2, with 9 bases aligning to TRBD1. V was pared by 7 bases and J by 4 bases, with 8 bases of the junction left unmatched. Germline V gene lookup returns CDR1 SGHRS and CDR2 YFSETQ. There are 14 residues in the CDR3. CDR3 in amino acids: CASGIPGQGYGYTF. The CDR3 DNA is TGCGCCAGCGGGATACCGGGACAGGGCTATGGCTACACCTTC. The full variable domain, with the rest looked up from reference TRBV5-1 and TRBJ1-2, is KAGVTQTPRYLIKTRGQQVTLSCSPISGHRSVSWYQQTPGQGLQFLFEYFSETQRNKGNFPGRFSGRQFSNSRSEMNVSTLELGDSALYLCASGIPGQGYGYTFGSGTRLTVV.

This clone was observed a single time. The chain uses TRBV2 and TRBJ2-3; 7 bases agree with TRBD1. V shed 6 bases and J 1 base; nucleotides not matched to a gene: 4. The CDR3 covers 14 residues. Looked up from germline, CDR1 is SNHLY and CDR2 is FYNNEI. The CDR3 coding sequence is TGTGCCAGCAGCGCCGGGACAGGCACAGATACGCAGTATTTT. Translated, it gives CASSAGTGTDTQYF.

The chain carries TRBV5-1 and TRBJ1-1; TRBD1 might be the D (5 bases). V lost 4 bases, J lost 1 base, and 11 bases lay in between. Germline CDR1 and CDR2: SGHRS and YFSETQ. This CDR3 is 14 amino acids long. CDR3 sequence (DNA): TGCGCCAGCAGCGGAGACGGGGGGAACACTGAAGCTTTCTTT. Translating gives CASSGDGGNTEAFF. Combining the CDR3 with reference TRBV5-1 and TRBJ1-1 gives the whole variable domain KAGVTQTPRYLIKTRGQQVTLSCSPISGHRSVSWYQQTPGQGLQFLFEYFSETQRNKGNFPGRFSGRQFSNSRSEMNVSTLELGDSALYLCASSGDGGNTEAFFGQGTRLTVV.

This clone was counted once. The chain joins TRBV5-4 to TRBJ2-5; TRBD2 matches 9 bases. The CDR3 is 14 residues long. Germline values: CDR1 SGHNT, CDR2 YYREEE (reference sequence). Trimming removed 5 bases from V and 1 base from J; junction bases left unmatched: 3. The DNA of the CDR3 is TGTGCCAGCAGGTCGGGACTAGCCCAAGAGACCCAGTACTTC. This translates into CASRSGLAQETQYF.

This clone was recorded once. J is TRBJ1-4 and V is TRBV2, with D possibly matching TRBD1 (6 bases). Germline CDR1 is SNHLY and CDR2 is FYNNEI. This CDR3 is 14 amino acids long. V was clipped by 2 bases and J by 7 bases, with 11 bases between them. The CDR3 sequence is CASSEWGHTEKLFF. DNA for the CDR3: TGTGCCAGCAGTGAATGGGGACACACTGAAAAACTGTTTTTT.

J is TRBJ1-5 and V is TRBV18; TRBD1 matches at 7 bases. CDR1 is KGHSH, CDR2 LQKENI, per germline. V shed 6 bases, J shed 5 bases, and the junction held 7 bases outside the gene matches. The CDR3 length is 14 residues. The CDR3 coding sequence is TGTGCCAGCTCCCACCGGGACAGATATCAGCCCCAGCATTTT. It encodes CASSHRDRYQPQHF.

This clone was seen only a few times. The chain uses TRBV11-2 and TRBJ2-3; 8 nucleotides agree with TRBD1. J gave up 3 bases and V 2 bases, and 10 bases lay outside the gene matches. The CDR3 is made up of 17 amino acids. CDR1 is SGHAT, CDR2 FQNNGV, per germline. In nucleotides, the CDR3 is TGTGCCAGCAGCTTAACTACAGGGGGGATGGGGACAGATACGCAGTATTTT. Encoded protein: CASSLTTGGMGTDTQYF.

The J gene is TRBJ2-7, the V gene TRBV15, with D unclear. This CDR3 has 15 amino acids. Germline values: CDR1 LNHNV, CDR2 YYDKDF (reference sequence). The ends were cut back, 8 bases at V and 3 bases at J, with 20 bases in the middle. CDR3 coding DNA: TGTGCCACCTCCCCCCAGGTCGACAATGACTACGAGCAGTACTTC. It codes for CATSPQVDNDYEQYF.

The chain employs TRBV4-3 and TRBJ1-5; no clear D. In germline, CDR1 is LGHNA, CDR2 YSLEER. CDR3 length: 16 residues. V shed 0 bases and J shed 0 bases, with 9 bases lying between them. CDR3 residues: CASSQDLSPSNQPQHF. DNA for the CDR3: TGCGCCAGCAGCCAAGATCTGAGCCCTAGCAATCAGCCCCAGCATTTT.

The genes are TRBV4-1 and TRBJ1-1, with 7 nucleotides matching TRBD1. The CDR3 is made up of 15 amino acids. V shed 3 bases and J 5 bases; nucleotides not matched to a gene: 9. Germline CDR1 reads MGHRA; CDR2 reads YSYEKL. In nucleotides, the CDR3 is TGCGCCAGCAGCCACACCGGGACAGTTATTACTGAAGCTTTCTTT. This sequence encodes CASSHTGTVITEAFF.

The V and J genes are TRBV10-3 and TRBJ1-4; 7 nucleotides align to TRBD1. The length of the CDR3 is 13 residues. V trimming: 10 bases; J trimming: 7 bases; junction bases outside the gene matches: 9. Germline lookup yields CDR1 ENHRY and CDR2 SYGVKD. CDR3 DNA sequence: TGTGCCACACAGGGGACACTTGGTGAAAAACTGTTTTTT. Its protein product is CATQGTLGEKLFF.

V gene TRBV5-1 combines with J gene TRBJ1-6, with D possibly being TRBD1 (6 bases). The CDR3 loop spans 18 amino acids. Trimming shortened V by 0 bases and J by 4 bases, and 17 bases separated the two germline ends. Per germline, CDR1 SGHRS and CDR2 YFSETQ. The CDR3 here is CASSLAVGAGGYNSPLHF. CDR3 nucleotides: TGCGCCAGCAGCTTGGCTGTGGGGGCCGGCGGTTATAATTCACCCCTCCACTTT.

The V and J genes are TRBV18 and TRBJ2-7; D unresolved. Germline CDR1 reads KGHSH; CDR2 reads LQKENI. Trimming shortened V by 6 bases and J by 2 bases, and 11 bases separated the two germline ends. The CDR3 is 13 residues long. This CDR3 reads CASSLAETYEQYF. CDR3 nucleotides: TGTGCCAGCTCCCTCGCGGAAACCTACGAGCAGTACTTC.

The V gene is TRBV7-9, the J gene TRBJ1-1; 8 positions agree with TRBD1. Trimming took 5 bases from V and 8 from J; bases not matched to a gene: 13. This CDR3 region has 15 residues. Germline V gene sequence: CDR1 SEHNR, CDR2 FQNEAQ (reference sequence). CDR3 in amino acids: CASSSETGVDSEAFF. The CDR3 coding sequence is TGTGCCAGCAGCAGTGAGACAGGGGTGGACTCGGAAGCTTTCTTT.

The genes are TRBV4-3 and TRBJ2-1, with 8 bases matching TRBD2. With 4 bases clipped from V and 7 bases from J, the junction kept 9 bases outside the gene matches. The CDR3 runs to 15 residues. Germline V gives CDR1 LGHNA, CDR2 YSLEER. The CDR3 here is CASSRSRAGGNEQFF. The CDR3 nucleotides read TGCGCCAGCAGCCGATCTAGGGCGGGGGGAAATGAGCAGTTCTTC.

The V call is TRBV11-2, the J call TRBJ1-1; tentatively, D is TRBD1 (6 bases). The length of the CDR3 is 16 residues. V gave up 1 base and J gave up 1 base, with 13 bases separating them. Germline V CDR1 and CDR2: SGHAT, FQNNGV. In DNA, the CDR3 is TGTGCCAGCAGCTTAGGGGGTCGGACAGCGAACACTGAAGCTTTCTTT. This encodes CASSLGGRTANTEAFF.

The chain carries TRBV5-1 and TRBJ1-3; 9 positions agree with TRBD1. Germline-derived CDR1 and CDR2 are SGHRS and YFSETQ. This CDR3 is built from 15 residues. The V and J ends lost 6 bases and 6 bases, in that order; junction bases with no gene match: 10. CDR3 sequence (DNA): TGCGCCAGCAAACGGACGGGACAGGGAAAAAACACCATATATTTT. It translates to CASKRTGQGKNTIYF. Filled out from reference TRBV5-1 and TRBJ1-3, the complete variable domain reads KAGVTQTPRYLIKTRGQQVTLSCSPISGHRSVSWYQQTPGQGLQFLFEYFSETQRNKGNFPGRFSGRQFSNSRSEMNVSTLELGDSALYLCASKRTGQGKNTIYFGEGSWLTVV.